This T cell receptor beta chain was obtained from a study of T-cell memory formation after mild COVID-19. Study-wide points: Pre-infection memory harbored some responding clones, suggesting cross-reactive memory joined. CD8+ contracting clones occupied EMRA, while CD4+ ones occupied mainly CM and EM.

TCRdb passed the 5' RACE reads through MiXCR, listing each CDR3 protein once. The data show 350,000 to 450,000 distinct CDR3 sequences, 20% seen once. As for this clonotype: Its antigen remains unknown.

V was clipped by 5 bases and J by 3 bases, with 18 bases between them. The CDR3 consists of 16 residues. The TCR comes from an adult woman who had mild COVID-19 (a few samples of this study predate the infection). Cell type and time point are not known. This sequence joins TRBV12-3 or TRBV12-4 and TRBJ2-3, with D possibly matching TRBD2 (6 bases). The specimen was PBMCs or a T cell subset sorted from them (not recorded which). CDR3 sequence (DNA): TGTGCCAGCAGTCCCGGAGGAGGGGAAGTGACAGATACGCAGTATTTT. Protein: CASSPGGGEVTDTQYF.